The 28 T cell receptor beta chains below come from one sample, sequenced in a study of blood T cell repertoires in COVID-19. Sequencing was performed with immunoSEQ multiplex PCR; in TCRdb, only in-frame clones are kept and a portion is missing. This table holds about 190,000 clones, around 80% found once. Sequenced input: peripheral blood. The receptors originated from a woman older than 75 with active or convalescent COVID-19.

This chain uses TRBV24-1 with TRBJ2-2; no clear D gene. V lost 4 bases and J lost 4, with 12 bases in between. Per the germline V gene, CDR1 is KGHDR and CDR2 is SFDVKD. The CDR3 spans 15 residues. The CDR3 DNA is TGTGCCACCAGTGACTTGAGCTCAAGCACCGGGGAGCTGTTTTTT. Protein product: CATSDLSSSTGELFF.

The table lists this clone with a few counts. J is TRBJ2-3 and V is TRBV5-1; the match to TRBD2 covers 10 bases. Germline assignment: CDR1 SGHRS and CDR2 YFSETQ. The CDR3 is made up of 16 amino acids. The V segment lost 0 bases and the J segment 5 bases; nucleotides outside the gene matches: 6. CDR3 sequence: CASSLGAGGPGDTQYF. CDR3 coding DNA: TGCGCCAGCAGCTTGGGAGCGGGGGGGCCTGGAGATACGCAGTATTTT. Filled out from reference TRBV5-1 and TRBJ2-3, the complete variable domain reads KAGVTQTPRYLIKTRGQQVTLSCSPISGHRSVSWYQQTPGQGLQFLFEYFSETQRNKGNFPGRFSGRQFSNSRSEMNVSTLELGDSALYLCASSLGAGGPGDTQYFGPGTRLTVL.

The rearrangement joins TRBV18 to TRBJ1-2; D call uncertain. Trimming stripped 4 bases from V and 2 bases from J, with 8 bases between. The germline V gene has CDR1 KGHSH and CDR2 LQKENI. The CDR3 extends over 13 amino acids. The CDR3 reads CASSLTENYGYTF. CDR3 bases: TGTGCCAGCTCACTAACGGAGAACTATGGCTACACCTTC.

The CDR3: CASPEDIFGPGNTIYF. Written as DNA, the CDR3 is TGTGCCAGCCCAGAGGACATTTTCGGACCTGGAAACACCATATATTTT. The rearrangement links TRBV19 to TRBJ1-3, with D maybe TRBD1 (5 bases). The CDR3 is made up of 16 amino acids. Trimming stripped 9 bases from V and 2 bases from J, with 20 bases between. Per germline, CDR1 LNHDA and CDR2 SQIVND (reference sequence).

The chain couples TRBV6-1 to TRBJ1-6; D call uncertain. Germline CDR1 and CDR2: MNHNS and SASEGT. The CDR3 spans 15 residues. Trimming took off 0 bases at V and 5 bases at J, with 8 bases between the two ends. The CDR3 sequence: CASSEAPGNNSPLHF. The CDR3 DNA sequence: TGTGCCAGCAGTGAAGCACCGGGGAATAATTCACCCCTCCACTTT.

The CDR3, as DNA: TGCAGCGTTGATGGCAGCACCGGGGAGCTGTTTTTT. It codes for CSVDGSTGELFF. The V and J genes are TRBV29-1 and TRBJ2-2; D unresolved. The germline V and J ends were trimmed by 3 bases and 4 bases, with 6 bases remaining between them. Germline CDR1 is SQVTM and CDR2 is ANQGSEA. The CDR3 contains 12 residues.

CDR3 protein: CSANDRGTQYF. The CDR3 nucleotides read TGCAGTGCGAATGACAGGGGGACGCAGTATTTT. The chain joins TRBV20-1 to TRBJ2-3; TRBD1 matches at 9 bases. This CDR3 has 11 residues. J lost 9 bases, V lost 6 bases, and 4 bases had no gene match. Germline V gives CDR1 DFQATT, CDR2 SNEGSKA (reference sequence).

V gene TRBV3-1 (or the pseudogene TRBV3-2) combines with J gene TRBJ2-1, with a possible D match to TRBD1 (5 bases). The CDR3 sequence is 13 residues long. CDR1 is LGHDT, CDR2 YNNKEL, per germline (reference sequence). With 4 bases removed from V and 6 bases from J, the gap between germline ends came to 10 bases. The CDR3 loop reads CASSLDIGNEQFF. In nucleotides, the CDR3 is TGTGCCAGCAGCCTGGACATAGGCAATGAGCAGTTCTTC.

In its sample, this clone was seen a few times. This CDR3 is CAWSGGQPYNSPLHF. CDR3 in DNA: TGTGCCTGGAGTGGCGGACAGCCTTATAATTCACCCCTCCACTTT. The chain has TRBV30 and TRBJ1-6; a weak D match, TRBD1 (6 bases). V dropped 1 base and J dropped 4 bases, with 11 bases sitting between them. Germline values: CDR1 GTSNPN, CDR2 SVGIG (reference sequence). There are 15 residues in the CDR3.

The genes are TRBV4-2 and TRBJ2-3; 8 bases are a match to TRBD1. The V gene end was trimmed by 0 bases and the J gene end by 7 bases; junction bases not matched to a gene: 6. Germline CDR1 and CDR2: LGHNA and YNFKEQ. The CDR3 has 15 amino acids. The CDR3 here is CASSQEDRVKNTQYF. CDR3 nucleotide sequence: TGTGCCAGCAGCCAAGAGGACAGGGTGAAGAATACGCAGTATTTT.

This chain links TRBV11-2 with TRBJ2-2, with TRBD2 matching 12 bases. The CDR3 totals 16 residues. Germline V gene lookup returns CDR1 SGHAT and CDR2 FQNNGV. Trimming took 0 bases from V and 5 from J; bases not matched to a gene: 1. CDR3 coding DNA: TGTGCCAGCAGCTTAGACGGACTAGCGGGGACCGGGGAGCTGTTTTTT. This translates into CASSLDGLAGTGELFF. Together with reference TRBV11-2 and TRBJ2-2, the CDR3 gives the full variable domain: EAGVAQSPRYKIIEKRQSVAFWCNPISGHATLYWYQQILGQGPKLLIQFQNNGVVDDSQLPKDRFSAERLKGVDSTLKIQPAKLEDSAVYLCASSLDGLAGTGELFFGEGSRLTVL.

The V gene is TRBV7-6, the J gene TRBJ1-5, with TRBD1 identical over 7 bases. Germline trimming cut 4 bases from V and 1 base from J; bases unmatched to any gene: 16. Germline V gene sequence: CDR1 SGHVS, CDR2 FNYEAQ. The length of the CDR3 is 19 residues. This chain's CDR3 is CASSSSLPGQIISNQPQHF. As DNA, the CDR3 is TGTGCCAGCAGCTCGTCACTACCGGGACAGATTATCAGCAATCAGCCCCAGCATTTT.

This clone was counted a single time. The rearrangement joins TRBV28 to TRBJ1-2; the match to TRBD1 covers 8 bases. This CDR3 is built from 14 residues. V was clipped by 5 bases and J by 4 bases; unmatched bases: 6. The germline V gene has CDR1 MDHEN and CDR2 SYDVKM. CDR3 sequence reads: CASSGQGGGYGYTF. CDR3 sequence (DNA): TGTGCCAGCAGTGGACAGGGAGGAGGCTATGGCTACACCTTC.

The V gene is TRBV9, the J gene TRBJ2-7, with D perhaps TRBD1 (6 bases). This CDR3 contains 15 residues. V was clipped by 2 bases and J by 0 bases, with 12 bases between them. Per the germline V gene, CDR1 is SGDLS and CDR2 is YYNGEE. The CDR3 nucleotides are TGTGCCAGCAGCGTCAGACAGGACCCCTCCTACGAGCAGTACTTC. Translating gives CASSVRQDPSYEQYF.

V gene TRBV5-1 combines with J gene TRBJ1-1; 11 positions agree with TRBD1. V was clipped by 3 bases and J by 10 bases; unmatched bases: 2. This CDR3 contains 12 residues. Germline CDR1 is SGHRS and CDR2 is YFSETQ. The CDR3 DNA reads as TGCGCCAGCAGCTCGGGACAGGGGGGAGCTTTCTTT. It translates to CASSSGQGGAFF.

The chain uses TRBV10-3 and TRBJ1-1; a weak D match, TRBD1 (5 bases). The CDR3 runs to 11 residues. V gave up 11 bases and J gave up 1 base, with 8 bases separating them. Germline CDR1 reads ENHRY; CDR2 reads SYGVKD. This CDR3 is CAAGWNTEAFF. The CDR3 coding sequence is TGTGCCGCAGGGTGGAACACTGAAGCTTTCTTT.

V gene TRBV7-7 combines with J gene TRBJ1-1; 7 nucleotides align to TRBD1. The length of the CDR3 is 14 residues. Trimming cost V 5 bases and J 5 bases; bases outside gene matches: 8. Germline CDR1 and CDR2: SSHAT and FNYEAQ (reference sequence). The CDR3 DNA follows: TGTGCCAGCAGCCCGTACGAACAGGGGACTGAAGCTTTCTTT. Residues: CASSPYEQGTEAFF.

This chain connects TRBV7-8 to TRBJ2-1; 7 nucleotides agree with TRBD1. The CDR3 is 15 amino acids. V trimming: 3 bases; J trimming: 1 base; junction bases outside the gene matches: 3. CDR1 is SGHVS and CDR2 is FQNEAQ in the germline V gene. The CDR3 DNA sequence: TGTGCCAGCAGCTTGACAGGGAGTTCCTACAATGAGCAGTTCTTC. Amino acids: CASSLTGSSYNEQFF.

The V call is TRBV5-1, the J call TRBJ2-7; 7 nucleotides agree with TRBD1. Germline loops: CDR1 SGHRS, CDR2 YFSETQ. The V and J ends lost 4 bases and 2 bases, in that order; junction bases with no gene match: 12. The CDR3 consists of 16 residues. CDR3 nucleotide sequence: TGCGCCAGCAGCCGACGTTCCGGGACAGAGGCCTACGAGCAGTACTTC. As protein: CASSRRSGTEAYEQYF.

The V call is TRBV18, the J call TRBJ1-4; no clear D. Trimming removed 2 bases at V and 3 bases at J, with 10 bases between. The CDR3 extends over 15 amino acids. Per germline, CDR1 KGHSH and CDR2 LQKENI. CDR3 residues: CASSPYTESNEKLFF. For the CDR3, the DNA is TGTGCCAGCTCACCATACACAGAATCTAATGAAAAACTGTTTTTT.

This clone is a singleton in its sample. This sequence joins TRBV9 and TRBJ1-2; maybe TRBD1 (5 bases). This CDR3 is built from 16 residues. Germline V gene sequence: CDR1 SGDLS, CDR2 YYNGEE. Deletions cut 0 bases from V and 0 bases from J, with 12 bases between. CDR3 residues: CASSVGGGPTNYGYTF. CDR3 sequence (DNA): TGTGCCAGCAGCGTAGGCGGGGGACCTACTAACTATGGCTACACCTTC.

The V gene is TRBV19, the J gene TRBJ1-5; 7 nucleotides agree with TRBD1. The CDR3 totals 19 residues. V trimming: 5 bases; J trimming: 4 bases; junction bases outside the gene matches: 20. Germline CDR1 reads LNHDA; CDR2 reads SQIVND (reference sequence). CDR3: CASSPPFGQVPGYNQPQHF. In nucleotides, the CDR3 is TGTGCCAGTAGTCCACCATTCGGACAGGTTCCGGGGTATAATCAGCCCCAGCATTTT.

The chain recombines TRBV28 with TRBJ1-2, with no clear D. The CDR3 covers 14 residues. V lost 8 bases and J lost 0, with 13 bases in between. Germline CDR1 is MDHEN and CDR2 is SYDVKM. The CDR3 DNA sequence: TGTGCCAGCGCTGAGGGTGGAACTAACTATGGCTACACCTTC. Protein: CASAEGGTNYGYTF.

The sample holds a few counts of this clone. The CDR3 here is CASSLEGQDQAFF. CDR3 nucleotides: TGCGCCAGCAGCTTGGAAGGACAGGACCAAGCTTTCTTT. The rearrangement joins TRBV5-1 to TRBJ1-1; 7 bases agree with TRBD1. V gave up 0 bases and J gave up 9 bases; unmatched junction bases: 5. Germline CDR1 SGHRS, CDR2 YFSETQ. The CDR3 totals 13 residues.

This rearrangement joins TRBV10-1 to TRBJ1-1; 9 nucleotides line up with TRBD1. J was trimmed by 5 bases and V by 8 bases; bases with no gene match: 21. The CDR3 runs 18 residues. Per germline, CDR1 WNHNN and CDR2 SYGVQD (reference sequence). The CDR3 nucleotides read TGCGCCAGCGGGACAGGGTGTGAGCCTTTACATCTGGGGACTGAAGCTTTCTTT. Protein: CASGTGCEPLHLGTEAFF.

This clone turned up a few times. The chain combines TRBV19 with TRBJ1-5; tentatively, D is TRBD1 (5 bases). The length of the CDR3 is 16 residues. V lost 4 bases and J 5 bases, leaving 18 bases between the germline ends. Germline V gene data show CDR1 as LNHDA and CDR2 as SQIVND (reference sequence). The CDR3 nucleotides are TGTGCCAGTAGTACCCAGGGTTCGATCTCTCATCAGCCCCAGCATTTT. The encoded protein is CASSTQGSISHQPQHF.

This sequence joins TRBV7-2 and TRBJ1-2, with 7 nucleotides matching TRBD1. CDR3 length: 14 amino acids. Germline V gene data show CDR1 as SGHTA and CDR2 as FQGNSA. With V trimmed by 5 bases and J by 8 bases, 11 bases remained unmatched. Here the CDR3 DNA reads TGTGCCAGCAGCCCAGGGGGTTCGGGTGGCGGCTACACCTTC. Amino acid sequence: CASSPGGSGGGYTF. The whole variable domain, remainder taken from reference TRBV7-2 and TRBJ1-2, is GAGVSQSPSNKVTEKGKDVELRCDPISGHTALYWYRQSLGQGLEFLIYFQGNSAPDKSGLPSDRFSAERTGGSVSTLTIQRTQQEDSAVYLCASSPGGSGGGYTFGSGTRLTVV.

J is TRBJ1-4 and V is TRBV19; possible D gene TRBD1, 5 bases. V was trimmed by 3 bases and J by 8 bases, leaving 13 bases between them. Germline V lookup: CDR1 LNHDA, CDR2 SQIVND (reference sequence). The CDR3 has 14 amino acids. Here the CDR3 reads CASSMPREGEKLFF. The CDR3 DNA is TGTGCCAGTAGTATGCCCAGGGAAGGCGAAAAACTGTTTTTT.